Included here is one TCR beta chain sequence, with context. The antigen remains unidentified. V dropped 5 bases and J dropped 0; count of bases not matched to a gene: 6. The CDR3 extends over 15 amino acids. CDR1 and CDR2 from the germline V gene are KGHSH and LQKENI. The data were taken from a study of a mutant IDH1 vaccine in newly diagnosed glioma. About the study: Patients' prior therapy spanned radiotherapy, temozolomide, or both; most underwent both.

Overall study results and limits: Among all patients, vaccine-induced immune responses occurred in approximately 93%.

This table comes from immunoSEQ multiplex PCR, and its TCRdb copy is limited to in-frame clones, with some not included. The sample holds about 40,000 clones, 84% seen once. The time point: week 11, during vaccination. Doses of 300 ug of mutant IDH1 20-mer peptide were given with topical imiquimod. The source was PBMCs, collected from a glioma patient whose treatment included an IDH1 peptide vaccine. The rearrangement links TRBV18 to TRBJ2-5; 7 bases align to TRBD2. This TCR came from a man aged 35 to 55 with glioma. The CDR3 spells CASSTSAGNQETQYF. The CDR3 DNA sequence: TGTGCCAGCTCAACTAGCGCCGGGAACCAAGAGACCCAGTACTTC.